This T cell receptor (beta chain) originates from a study of cytotoxic CD8 clonotypes in ibrutinib-treated CLL (dated by TCRdb to about 2021). Looking at the study overall: The cohort was composed of some ten relapsed/refractory and roughly 16 treatment-naive patients; IGHV unmutated status was identified in some 17 patients. Partial responses were observed in some 24 patients and complete responses in 2; after a median follow-up of roughly 62 months, remission was maintained in about 15 patients and progression was observed in approximately twelve. Samples at response were collected after a median of about 11 months of treatment, with a range of roughly 6 to 36 months. On average, each sample had some 250,000 productive templates and tens of thousands of productive rearrangements. Longitudinal samples were obtainable from 26 of the 86 participants in the trial. Cryopreserved peripheral blood mononuclear cells were obtained prior to treatment, at the time of response, and at either disease progression or sustained remission. All remission and progressive disease samples were collected while patients were still receiving ibrutinib.

The goal of deep resolution MiSeq sequencing was a depth between 1 in 1 million and 1 in 200,000 T cells, and coverage averaged 10x per clonotype. The immunoSEQ hsTCRB Kit was used to generate TCR beta libraries. The study's processing was this. ImmunoSEQ Data Assistant and ImmunoSEQ Analyzer were used for data analysis, and V, D and J genes were assigned according to IMGT definitions. Clonality, which ranges from 0 to 1, was calculated as one minus the normalized Shannon entropy of productive rearrangement frequencies. Only overrepresented clonotypes making up at least 0.05% of the repertoire of each patient were included in the public clonotype analysis. Roughly 13 age-matched healthy donor repertoires from immuneACCESS served as clonality controls. What TCRdb holds here is the immuneACCESS table cut down to in-frame rearrangements. Part of the clones is not present; checked against another copy, under half of the missing clones reflect an unresolved V gene, and the others are unexplained. D and trimming were read from the DNA, whereas the V and J calls and clone size are those reported in that table. The sample records some 200,000 clones, 72% of which are singletons. Of the sample, roughly an eighth falls within the top ten clones.

Notes on this clone: Its antigen is currently not known. Within one base of it there is no much larger clone, and no base qualities were kept.

The germline V gene sets CDR1 to SGHVS and CDR2 to FQNEAQ. The CDR3 starts with the cysteine, ends with the phenylalanine, and has 13 residues. Only the CDR3 region is kept as DNA, spanning 39 bases read in frame from base 1. At the junction V is shortened by 5 bases and J by 3 bases, with 8 bases in between. Explained via the paper, the time point label denotes: around 2 years on ibrutinib. For TCR beta library preparation, 1.5 to 2 micrograms of genomic DNA was extracted from cryopreserved PBMCs. Longitudinal blood samples from CLL patients receiving ibrutinib monotherapy were subjected to high-throughput TCR beta sequencing. The patients took part in an open-label, single-center phase 2 trial of ibrutinib monotherapy. Broader findings and caveats from the paper: At baseline, clonality was higher than in age-matched healthy donors and showed a strong correlation with circulating CD8+ T-cell counts. Public clonotypes were rare and either shrank or stayed stable during treatment, and the rise in clonality at ibrutinib response reflected expansion of private clonotypes. Sampling times were not matched between patients in sustained remission and patients whose disease was progressing, and lymph node repertoires were not examined. An increase in clonality was observed at ibrutinib response, with clonality remaining stable during sustained remission and falling back toward baseline at progression.

The TCR sequence derives from a human donor with chronic lymphocytic leukemia. This sample comprised PBMCs, obtained after 24 months of ibrutinib treatment. The rearrangement joined TRBV7-8 to TRBJ2-1, with the D segment identity uncertain. The sequenced DNA: TGTGCCAGCAGCCTCGTCGGCTACAATGAGCAGTTCTTC. This codes for CASSLVGYNEQFF.